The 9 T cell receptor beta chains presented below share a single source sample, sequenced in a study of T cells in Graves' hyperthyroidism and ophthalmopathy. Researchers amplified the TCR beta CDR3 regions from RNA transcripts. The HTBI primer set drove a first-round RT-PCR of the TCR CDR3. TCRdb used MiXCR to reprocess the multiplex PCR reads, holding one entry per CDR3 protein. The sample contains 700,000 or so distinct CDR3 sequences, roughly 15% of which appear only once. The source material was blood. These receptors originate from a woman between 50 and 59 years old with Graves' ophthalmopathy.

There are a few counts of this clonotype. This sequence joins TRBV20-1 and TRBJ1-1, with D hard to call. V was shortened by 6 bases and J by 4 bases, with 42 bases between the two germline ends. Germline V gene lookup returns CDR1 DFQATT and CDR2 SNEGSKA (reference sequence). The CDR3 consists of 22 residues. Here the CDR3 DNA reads TGCAGTGCCCTCCCCCCACTGACCATTGACGGCTCATGGGGTTTGTTGAGCACTGAAGCTTTCTTT. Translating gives CSALPPLTIDGSWGLLSTEAFF.

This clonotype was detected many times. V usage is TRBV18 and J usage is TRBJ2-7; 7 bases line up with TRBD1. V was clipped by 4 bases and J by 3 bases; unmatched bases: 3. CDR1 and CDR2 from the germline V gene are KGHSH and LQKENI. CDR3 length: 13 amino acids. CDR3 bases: TGTGCCAGCTCACAGACAGGGAACTACGAGCAGTACTTC. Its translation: CASSQTGNYEQYF. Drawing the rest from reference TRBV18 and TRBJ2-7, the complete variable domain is NAGVMQNPRHLVRRRGQEARLRCSPMKGHSHVYWYRQLPEEGLKFMVYLQKENIIDESGMPKERFSAEFPKEGPSILRIQQVVRGDSAAYFCASSQTGNYEQYFGPGTRLTVT.

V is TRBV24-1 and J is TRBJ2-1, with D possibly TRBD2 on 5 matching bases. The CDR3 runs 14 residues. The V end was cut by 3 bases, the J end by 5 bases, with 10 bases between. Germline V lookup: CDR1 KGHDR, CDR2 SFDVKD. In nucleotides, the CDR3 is TGTGCCACCAGTGATAAGGACTCTGACAATGAGCAGTTCTTC. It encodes CATSDKDSDNEQFF.

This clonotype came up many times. The DNA for the CDR3 is TGTGCCAGCAGTCCGCCGGGACTAGCCCTCTCCGTTGAGCAGTTCTTC. Amino acid sequence: CASSPPGLALSVEQFF. This chain uses TRBV28 with TRBJ2-1, with TRBD2 matching 9 bases. The CDR3 contains 16 residues. J gave up 9 bases and V 5 bases, and 14 bases lay outside the gene matches. Germline-derived CDR1 and CDR2 are MDHEN and SYDVKM.

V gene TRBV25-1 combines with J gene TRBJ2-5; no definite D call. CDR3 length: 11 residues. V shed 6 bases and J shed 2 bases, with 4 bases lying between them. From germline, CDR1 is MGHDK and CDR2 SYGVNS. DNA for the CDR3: TGTGCCAGCAGAATGCAAGAGACCCAGTACTTC. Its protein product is CASRMQETQYF.

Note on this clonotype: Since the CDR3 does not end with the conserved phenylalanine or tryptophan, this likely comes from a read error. CDR3: CASSVTPEYNSPLHL. The CDR3, as DNA: TGTGCCAGCAGTGTCACACCAGAATATAATTCACCCCTCCACCTT. This chain uses TRBV2 with TRBJ1-6; unclear D gene. The germline V and J ends were trimmed by 4 bases and 4 bases, with 11 bases remaining between them. Germline CDR1 reads SNHLY; CDR2 reads FYNNEI. The CDR3 is 15 residues long.

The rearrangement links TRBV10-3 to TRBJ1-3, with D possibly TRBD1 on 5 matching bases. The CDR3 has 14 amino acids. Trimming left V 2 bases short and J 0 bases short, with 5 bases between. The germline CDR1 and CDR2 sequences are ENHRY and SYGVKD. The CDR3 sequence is CAISEQGSGNTIYF. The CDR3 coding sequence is TGTGCCATCAGTGAGCAGGGCTCTGGAAACACCATATATTTT.

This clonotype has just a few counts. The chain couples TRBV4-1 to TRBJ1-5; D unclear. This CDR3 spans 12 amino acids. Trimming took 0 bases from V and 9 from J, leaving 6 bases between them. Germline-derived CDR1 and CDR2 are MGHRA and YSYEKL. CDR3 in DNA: TGCGCCAGCAGCCAAGATTGGGGGCCCCAGCATTTT. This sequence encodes CASSQDWGPQHF.

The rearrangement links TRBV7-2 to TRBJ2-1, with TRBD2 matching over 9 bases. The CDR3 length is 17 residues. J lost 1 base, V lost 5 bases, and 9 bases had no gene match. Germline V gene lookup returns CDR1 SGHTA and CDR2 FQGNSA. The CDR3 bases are TGTGCCAGCAGCCAGGAGCTGACTAGCGGATCCTACAATGAGCAGTTCTTC. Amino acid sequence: CASSQELTSGSYNEQFF.